The 22 T cell receptor beta chains reported below all come from one sample, sequenced in a study of cytomegalovirus exposure and HLA in healthy donors. The PCR used 60 Vbeta and 13 Jbeta primers. Some clones are missing from TCRdb's copy, which holds only in-frame ones; the method was immunoSEQ multiplex PCR. The sample contains 75,000 to 90,000 clones, about 77% of which appear only once. Sequencing input: PBMCs. These receptors were taken from a man between 45 and 60 years old in good health and CMV-seronegative.

The V and J genes are TRBV6-5 and TRBJ2-5, with TRBD2 identical over 10 bases. Germline values: CDR1 MNHEY, CDR2 SVGAGI. The CDR3 has 16 amino acids. Losses at the gene ends were 0 bases for V and 7 bases for J; bases not matched to a gene: 8. The chain's CDR3 is CASSYSRLAGAWTQYF. CDR3 coding DNA: TGTGCCAGCAGTTACTCTCGGCTAGCGGGGGCTTGGACCCAGTACTTC.

The gene calls are TRBV7-3 and TRBJ2-1, with TRBD2 matching over 8 bases. The germline CDR1 and CDR2 sequences are SGHTA and FQGTGA. V dropped 4 bases and J dropped 2; count of bases not matched to a gene: 7. This CDR3 spans 16 amino acids. The CDR3 DNA sequence: TGTGCCAGCAGCTCCACCGGGACTAGGGCCTACAATGAGCAGTTCTTC. Protein: CASSSTGTRAYNEQFF. Full variable domain (remainder filled in from reference TRBV7-3 and TRBJ2-1): GAGVSQTPSNKVTEKGKYVELRCDPISGHTALYWYRQSLGQGPEFLIYFQGTGAADDSGLPNDRFFAVRPEGSVSTLKIQRTERGDSAVYLCASSSTGTRAYNEQFFGPGTRLTVL.

The genes are TRBV30 and TRBJ1-1; D ambiguous. V was shortened by 0 bases and J by 4 bases, with 6 bases between the two germline ends. This CDR3 spans 12 amino acids. Germline lookup yields CDR1 GTSNPN and CDR2 SVGIG (reference sequence). CDR3 amino acids: CAWSVLLTEAFF. CDR3 DNA: TGTGCCTGGAGTGTACTGCTCACTGAAGCTTTCTTT.

This clone was counted a few times. The CDR3 sequence: CAIPRLLGDGYTF. CDR3 DNA: TGTGCCATCCCCCGCCTTCTGGGCGATGGCTACACCTTC. The rearrangement links TRBV10-3 to TRBJ1-2, with no clear D. Germline V gene data show CDR1 as ENHRY and CDR2 as SYGVKD. V lost 8 bases, J lost 6 bases, and 16 bases lay in between. CDR3 length: 13 residues.

The chain links TRBV10-3 to TRBJ2-2, with TRBD2 matching 11 bases. CDR1 and CDR2 (germline): ENHRY, SYGVKD. The CDR3 contains 17 residues. After removal of 2 bases from V and 3 bases from J, the junction contained 5 bases not matched to a gene. This CDR3 reads CAISETLAGGYTGELFF. The DNA of the CDR3 is TGTGCCATCAGTGAGACCCTAGCGGGGGGCTACACCGGGGAGCTGTTTTTT.

The chain carries TRBV19 and TRBJ2-1, with 8 bases matching TRBD2. Per germline, CDR1 LNHDA and CDR2 SQIVND (reference sequence). The trim removed 7 bases at V and 2 bases at J, leaving 7 bases unmatched. There are 15 residues in the CDR3. The CDR3 sequence is CASTPAGGPYNEQFF. In DNA form, the CDR3 reads TGTGCCAGTACCCCGGCGGGGGGTCCCTACAATGAGCAGTTCTTC.

This clone was picked up one time. This chain connects TRBV5-8 to TRBJ1-2; D is perhaps TRBD1 (6 bases). The V end was cut by 5 bases, the J end by 7 bases, with 15 bases between. Germline lookup yields CDR1 SGHTS and CDR2 YDEGEE. The CDR3 runs to 13 residues. Here the CDR3 DNA reads TGTGCCAGCAGTAGGGACACAGGGACTGGCTACACCTTC. It codes for CASSRDTGTGYTF. Together with reference TRBV5-8 and TRBJ1-2, the CDR3 gives the full variable domain: EAGVTQSPTHLIKTRGQQATLRCSPISGHTSVYWYQQALGLGLQFLLWYDEGEERNRGNFPPRFSGRQFPNYSSELNVNALELEDSALYLCASSRDTGTGYTFGSGTRLTVV.

The chain carries TRBV7-9 and TRBJ1-4; the D is unclear. The CDR3 is made up of 17 amino acids. The V and J ends lost 1 base and 0 bases respectively, with 12 bases between them. Germline assignment: CDR1 SEHNR and CDR2 FQNEAQ (reference sequence). CDR3 bases: TGTGCCAGCAGCTTAGAGCGTTTCCCCGCAACTAATGAAAAACTGTTTTTT. It is translated as CASSLERFPATNEKLFF. Variable domain in full (rest from reference TRBV7-9 and TRBJ1-4): DTGVSQNPRHKITKRGQNVTFRCDPISEHNRLYWYRQTLGQGPEFLTYFQNEAQLEKSRLLSDRFSAERPKGSFSTLEIQRTEQGDSAMYLCASSLERFPATNEKLFFGSGTQLSVL.

The CDR3 loop is CASSRVNSPLHF. In DNA form, the CDR3 reads TGTGCCAGCAGTCGCGTTAATTCACCCCTCCACTTT. The chain has TRBV6-5 and TRBJ1-6; D remains unclear. V lost 5 bases and J 6 bases, leaving 5 bases between the germline ends. This CDR3 region has 12 residues. Germline-derived CDR1 and CDR2 are MNHEY and SVGAGI.

This chain uses TRBV6-6 with TRBJ2-7, with 7 nucleotides matching TRBD1. The V gene end was trimmed by 6 bases and the J gene end by 0 bases; junction bases not matched to a gene: 5. The CDR3 extends over 14 amino acids. Germline-derived CDR1 and CDR2 are MNHNY and SVGAGI (reference sequence). The CDR3 is CASRKGQNSYEQYF. CDR3 DNA sequence: TGTGCCAGCAGGAAGGGACAGAACTCCTACGAGCAGTACTTC.

The chain carries TRBV5-1 and TRBJ1-3, with D possibly being TRBD1 (6 bases). The CDR3 has 15 residues. CDR1 and CDR2 from the germline V gene are SGHRS and YFSETQ. Trimming removed 3 bases from V and 0 bases from J, with 10 bases in between. The CDR3 DNA reads as TGCGCCAGCAGCTCCTCGACAGGCTCTGGAAACACCATATATTTT. This sequence encodes CASSSSTGSGNTIYF.

The genes are TRBV28 and TRBJ1-3, with D tentatively TRBD1 (6 bases). The length of the CDR3 is 14 residues. Trimming pared 8 bases from V and 0 bases from J, leaving 11 bases between. The V gene's germline CDR1 is MDHEN and CDR2 SYDVKM. CDR3 sequence: CASWTAGSGNTIYF. As DNA, the CDR3 is TGTGCCAGCTGGACAGCCGGCTCTGGAAACACCATATATTTT. Variable domain in full (rest from reference TRBV28 and TRBJ1-3): DVKVTQSSRYLVKRTGEKVFLECVQDMDHENMFWYRQDPGLGLRLIYFSYDVKMKEKGDIPEGYSVSREKKERFSLILESASTNQTSMYLCASWTAGSGNTIYFGEGSWLTVV.

V and J are TRBV7-6 and TRBJ2-5; maybe TRBD2 (6 bases). TRBJ2-7 explains the end of the DNA better; the J call may be wrong. CDR1 is SGHVS and CDR2 is FNYEAQ in the germline V gene. The CDR3 covers 14 residues. CDR3 protein: CASSLEEGSLEQYF. The CDR3 DNA sequence: TGTGCCAGCAGCTTAGAGGAGGGATCCCTCGAGCAGTACTTC.

This clone was seen a handful of times. The CDR3 DNA reads TGTGCCAGCAGTGCCCTCCACAGGGCTGGAAACACCATATATTTT. Its translation: CASSALHRAGNTIYF. The J gene is TRBJ1-3, the V gene TRBV2, with TRBD1 as a possible D gene (6 bases). Germline-derived CDR1 and CDR2 are SNHLY and FYNNEI. V was clipped by 4 bases and J by 2 bases, with 12 bases between them. The CDR3 sequence is 15 residues long.

V and J are TRBV27 and TRBJ1-2; D is perhaps TRBD1 (5 bases). The CDR3 consists of 14 residues. Trimming shortened V by 5 bases and J by 0 bases, and 10 bases separated the two germline ends. Germline V gene sequence: CDR1 MNHEY, CDR2 SMNVEV (reference sequence). CDR3 bases: TGTGCCAGCAGTCATCAGGGCACTAACTATGGCTACACCTTC. The encoded protein is CASSHQGTNYGYTF.

This chain uses TRBV5-8 with TRBJ1-5; TRBD1 agrees at 7 bases. The germline V gene encodes CDR1 SGHTS and CDR2 YDEGEE. The CDR3 length is 14 residues. J gave up 2 bases and V 9 bases, and 8 bases lay outside the gene matches. The CDR3 loop is CATGDRAGNQPQHF. The CDR3, as DNA: TGTGCCACTGGAGACAGGGCTGGCAATCAGCCCCAGCATTTT. Combining the CDR3 with reference TRBV5-8 and TRBJ1-5 gives the whole variable domain EAGVTQSPTHLIKTRGQQATLRCSPISGHTSVYWYQQALGLGLQFLLWYDEGEERNRGNFPPRFSGRQFPNYSSELNVNALELEDSALYLCATGDRAGNQPQHFGDGTRLSIL.

The CDR3 sequence: CASKERSSYNEQFF. The CDR3 DNA sequence: TGTGCCAGCAAGGAGCGTAGCTCCTACAATGAGCAGTTCTTC. The genes are TRBV2 and TRBJ2-1; D gene ambiguous. Germline-derived CDR1 and CDR2 are SNHLY and FYNNEI. Trimming shortened V by 7 bases and J by 0 bases, and 10 bases separated the two germline ends. This CDR3 has 14 amino acids.

CDR3 region: CASSASVGNEQYF. The CDR3 nucleotides are TGTGCCAGCAGTGCTAGCGTAGGAAACGAGCAGTACTTC. V and J are TRBV2 and TRBJ2-7; the D gene is possibly TRBD2 (6 bases). Trimming removed 4 bases at V and 5 bases at J, with 12 bases between. Germline V gene sequence: CDR1 SNHLY, CDR2 FYNNEI. This CDR3 comprises 13 residues.

This chain links TRBV11-3 with TRBJ2-1; 8 bases fit TRBD2. Germline V gives CDR1 SGHNT, CDR2 YENEEA. The CDR3 runs to 16 residues. V was clipped by 1 base and J by 4 bases; unmatched bases: 6. The CDR3 spells CASSLVSGGLYNEQFF. Here the CDR3 DNA reads TGTGCCAGCAGCTTAGTCTCGGGGGGGCTATACAATGAGCAGTTCTTC.

This chain uses TRBV7-9 with TRBJ2-3, with D perhaps matching TRBD2 (6 bases). Per the germline V gene, CDR1 is SEHNR and CDR2 is FQNEAQ (reference sequence). This CDR3 is 16 amino acids long. V was trimmed by 2 bases and J by 5 bases, leaving 17 bases between them. The DNA for the CDR3 is TGTGCCAGCAGCTTATTGGAGGGTCTGGAGGGAGATACGCAGTATTTT. Translation gives CASSLLEGLEGDTQYF.

The chain uses TRBV19 and TRBJ2-3; tentative D call: TRBD2 (5 bases). CDR3 length equals 15 residues. With 5 bases removed from V and 2 bases from J, the gap between germline ends came to 14 bases. Germline loops: CDR1 LNHDA, CDR2 SQIVND (reference sequence). CDR3 region: CASSPPSGFTDTQYF. The CDR3 DNA sequence: TGTGCCAGTAGTCCACCCAGCGGCTTCACAGATACGCAGTATTTT.

V gene TRBV11-1 combines with J gene TRBJ2-3; a possible D gene is TRBD1 (6 bases). Trimming shortened V by 5 bases and J by 4 bases, and 13 bases separated the two germline ends. From germline, CDR1 is SGHAT and CDR2 FQDESV (reference sequence). The CDR3 runs to 14 residues. The DNA for the CDR3 is TGTGCCAGCAGCCCCCGGACAGAATCAGATACGCAGTATTTT. It is translated as CASSPRTESDTQYF. Full variable domain (remainder filled in from reference TRBV11-1 and TRBJ2-3): EAEVAQSPRYKITEKSQAVAFWCDPISGHATLYWYRQILGQGPELLVQFQDESVVDDSQLPKDRFSAERLKGVDSTLKIQPAELGDSAMYLCASSPRTESDTQYFGPGTRLTVL.